One and the same sample provided the 7 T cell receptor beta chains below, sequenced in a study of beta chain features in type 1 diabetes. Reverse transcribing all isolated RNA meant expressed TCRB transcripts were sequenced. Using immunoSEQ multiplex PCR, the repertoire was profiled, and TCRdb retains in-frame clones only, with some absent. The table records approximately 470,000 clones, 30% of them present only once. Sequences were obtained from naive CD4+ T cells from blood. The receptors shown here come from a man between 18 and 29 years old in good health.

Only a few counts were recorded for this clone. This chain links TRBV21-1 with TRBJ2-7; the D call of TRBD1 is as the table states it, not checked on the DNA. TRBV21-1 constitutes a pseudogene. The CDR3 spans 14 residues. The CDR3 protein is CASNSSHRRYEQYF. The CDR3 DNA follows: TGTGCCAGCAACTCAAGCCACAGACGCTACGAGCAGTACTTC.

This clone was seen more than once but under ten times. V gene TRBV5-1 combines with J gene TRBJ2-1, with D perhaps TRBD2 (6 bases). Germline loops: CDR1 SGHRS, CDR2 YFSETQ. V gave up 0 bases and J gave up 0 bases, with 10 bases separating them. The CDR3 totals 16 residues. CDR3 region: CASSLVGGSSYNEQFF. DNA for the CDR3: TGCGCCAGCAGCTTGGTCGGGGGAAGCTCCTACAATGAGCAGTTCTTC.

The CDR3 nucleotides read TGTGCCAGCAGCGTAGCCGGGACAATCTCCTACAATGAGCAGTTCTTC. It yields the protein CASSVAGTISYNEQFF. This sequence joins TRBV9 and TRBJ2-1; a weak D match, TRBD1 (6 bases). CDR1 is SGDLS and CDR2 is YYNGEE in the germline V gene. V lost 0 bases to trimming and J lost 0 bases, with 10 bases between them. The CDR3 is 16 residues long. Variable domain in full (rest from reference TRBV9 and TRBJ2-1): DSGVTQTPKHLITATGQRVTLRCSPRSGDLSVYWYQQSLDQGLQFLIQYYNGEERAKGNILERFSAQQFPDLHSELNLSSLELGDSALYFCASSVAGTISYNEQFFGPGTRLTVL.

The genes are TRBV28 and TRBJ1-6, with 7 bases fitting TRBD1. CDR1 is MDHEN, CDR2 SYDVKM, per germline. The J segment lost 6 bases and the V segment lost 3 bases, leaving 5 bases of the junction unmatched. There are 15 residues in the CDR3. The CDR3 is CASSFYDRANSPLHF. The CDR3 DNA is TGTGCCAGCAGTTTTTACGACAGGGCTAATTCACCCCTCCACTTT.

The rearrangement links TRBV30 to TRBJ2-4; the D gene is possibly TRBD1 (5 bases). The CDR3 extends over 12 amino acids. V was pared by 2 bases and J by 6 bases, with 8 bases between. CDR1 and CDR2 (germline): GTSNPN, SVGIG (reference sequence). The CDR3 sequence is CAWSNRGNIQYF. CDR3 nucleotide sequence: TGTGCCTGGAGTAATAGGGGAAACATTCAGTACTTC.

This clone was seen more than once but under ten times. CDR3 bases: TGTGCCAGCAGCGCCAGGGACAGCACTGAAGCTTTCTTT. It encodes CASSARDSTEAFF. This chain connects TRBV9 to TRBJ1-1; 7 positions match TRBD1. Germline-derived CDR1 and CDR2 are SGDLS and YYNGEE. The CDR3 totals 13 residues. V gave up 3 bases and J gave up 4 bases; unmatched junction bases: 3.

This clone has just a few counts. The same CDR3 also results from other DNA sequences found in this sample. V is TRBV2 and J is TRBJ2-5; no clear D gene. The V end was cut by 4 bases, the J end by 2 bases, with 8 bases between. This CDR3 region has 13 residues. Germline assignment: CDR1 SNHLY and CDR2 FYNNEI. Here the CDR3 DNA reads TGTGCCAGCAGTGGTGGGCTGCAAGAGACCCAGTACTTC. Translating it yields CASSGGLQETQYF.